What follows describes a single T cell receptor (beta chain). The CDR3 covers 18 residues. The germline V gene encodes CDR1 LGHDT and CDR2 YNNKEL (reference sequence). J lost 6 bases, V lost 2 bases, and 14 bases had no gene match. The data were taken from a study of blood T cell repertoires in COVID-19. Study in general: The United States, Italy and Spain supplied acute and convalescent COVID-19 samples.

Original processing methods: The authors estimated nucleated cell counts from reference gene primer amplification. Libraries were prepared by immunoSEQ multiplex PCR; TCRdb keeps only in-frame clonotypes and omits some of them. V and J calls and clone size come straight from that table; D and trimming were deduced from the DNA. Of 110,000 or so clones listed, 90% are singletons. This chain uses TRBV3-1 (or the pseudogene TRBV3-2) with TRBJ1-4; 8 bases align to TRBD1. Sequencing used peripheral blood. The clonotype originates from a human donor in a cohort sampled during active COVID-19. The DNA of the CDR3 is TGTGCCAGCAGCCAACGGATCGCGGTGGGCAGGGGGCATGAAAAACTGTTTTTT. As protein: CASSQRIAVGRGHEKLFF.